The 2 T cell receptor beta chains given below trace back to one sample, sequenced in a study of T cell responses to AZD1222 COVID-19 vaccine. The assay was immunoSEQ multiplex PCR, and TCRdb's table has in-frame clones only and misses some. Of around 52,000 clones in the sample, approximately 86% were seen once. The source material was peripheral blood, sampled on day 0 of AZD1222 vaccination. The receptor set was obtained from an adult in good health.

The DNA for the CDR3 is TGTGCCAGCAGCCGTGGTTCCGGGCCCAATGAGCAGTTCTTC. It yields the protein CASSRGSGPNEQFF. The chain employs TRBV3-1 (or the pseudogene TRBV3-2) and TRBJ2-1; no firm D call. Germline lookup yields CDR1 LGHDT and CDR2 YNNKEL (reference sequence). CDR3 size: 14 residues. Deletions cut 4 bases from V and 6 bases from J, with 13 bases between.

CDR3 in DNA: TGTGCCAGCAGCAGCCCGAACCACCACGGCTACACCTTC. Protein sequence: CASSSPNHHGYTF. V and J are TRBV9 and TRBJ1-2; D uncertain. Trimming pared 4 bases from V and 8 bases from J, leaving 15 bases between. Per germline, CDR1 SGDLS and CDR2 YYNGEE. CDR3 length: 13 residues.